This is a list of T cell receptor beta chains from one sample in a study of blood T cell repertoires in COVID-19. Profiled with immunoSEQ multiplex PCR; TCRdb holds only in-frame clones, not every one. There are a few hundred thousand clones in the sample; around 90% occur only once, and around 1% lies in the top ten. Material for sequencing was PBMCs or T cells enriched from blood (not recorded which). Source of these receptors: a woman aged 25 to 39 who had recovered from COVID-19. Both conserved end residues are part of each CDR3. Each record gives: V gene, D gene, clone size, J gene, CDR3 protein, CDR3 DNA. D genes are given only for firm matches. Not all rows give a size; the values are once, few, many and, for expanded clones, a class.

V gene: TRBV29-1; D gene: -; clone size: few; J gene: TRBJ1-2; CDR3 protein: CSARAGEDGYTF; CDR3 DNA: TGCAGCGCCCGCGCGGGGGAGGATGGCTACACCTTC
V gene: TRBV7-9; D gene: -; clone size: -; J gene: TRBJ2-1; CDR3 protein: CASSLEGGKQFF; CDR3 DNA: TGTGCCAGCAGCTTAGAAGGCGGGAAGCAGTTCTTC
V gene: TRBV7-9; D gene: -; clone size: -; J gene: TRBJ1-1; CDR3 protein: CASSFLQGVTEAFF; CDR3 DNA: TGTGCCAGCAGCTTTTTACAGGGCGTCACTGAAGCTTTCTTT
V gene: TRBV5-1; D gene: TRBD1; clone size: -; J gene: TRBJ1-2; CDR3 protein: CASSLMGQGPYGYTF; CDR3 DNA: TGCGCCAGCAGCTTGATGGGACAGGGCCCCTATGGCTACACCTTC
V gene: TRBV12-3/TRBV12-4; D gene: -; clone size: -; J gene: TRBJ1-2; CDR3 protein: CASSSIGDYGYTF; CDR3 DNA: TGTGCCAGCAGTTCTATAGGGGACTATGGCTACACCTTC
V gene: TRBV9; D gene: -; clone size: -; J gene: TRBJ1-3; CDR3 protein: CASSVDSLTGNTIYF; CDR3 DNA: TGTGCCAGCAGCGTAGACTCACTCACTGGAAACACCATATATTTT
V gene: TRBV27; D gene: -; clone size: -; J gene: TRBJ2-1; CDR3 protein: CASSLSGAHEQFF; CDR3 DNA: TGTGCCAGCAGTTTATCGGGGGCCCATGAGCAGTTCTTC
V gene: TRBV4-1; D gene: TRBD1; clone size: once; J gene: TRBJ1-2; CDR3 protein: CASSTGGPYGYTF; CDR3 DNA: TGCGCCAGCAGTACAGGGGGTCCCTATGGCTACACCTTC
V gene: TRBV18; D gene: -; clone size: -; J gene: TRBJ1-6; CDR3 protein: CASSPLSYNSPLHF; CDR3 DNA: TGTGCCAGCTCACCGCTGAGCTATAATTCACCCCTCCACTTT
V gene: TRBV3-1/TRBV3-2; D gene: TRBD1; clone size: -; J gene: TRBJ1-1; CDR3 protein: CASSRDRRLLNTEAFF; CDR3 DNA: TGTGCCAGCAGCCGGGACAGGCGGTTATTGAACACTGAAGCTTTCTTT
V gene: TRBV19; D gene: -; clone size: few; J gene: TRBJ1-5; CDR3 protein: CASSLPWGVGNQPQHF; CDR3 DNA: TGTGCCAGTAGTCTCCCTTGGGGGGTAGGCAATCAGCCCCAGCATTTT
V gene: TRBV7-2; D gene: -; clone size: -; J gene: TRBJ1-6; CDR3 protein: CASSFLTGISSYNSPLHF; CDR3 DNA: TGTGCCAGCAGCTTCTTGACCGGGATTAGCTCCTATAATTCACCCCTCCACTTT
V gene: TRBV9; D gene: -; clone size: -; J gene: TRBJ2-7; CDR3 protein: CASSYAGNSYEQYF; CDR3 DNA: TGTGCCAGCAGCTACGCGGGGAACTCCTACGAGCAGTACTTC
V gene: TRBV5-4; D gene: TRBD2; clone size: -; J gene: TRBJ2-7; CDR3 protein: CASSTLGLAGGPPYEQYF; CDR3 DNA: TGTGCCAGCAGCACCCTGGGACTAGCGGGAGGGCCCCCCTACGAGCAGTACTTC
V gene: TRBV7-9; D gene: -; clone size: -; J gene: TRBJ2-2; CDR3 protein: CASSLFRANTGELFF; CDR3 DNA: TGTGCCAGCAGCTTATTCCGGGCGAACACCGGGGAGCTGTTTTTT
V gene: TRBV6-5; D gene: -; clone size: few; J gene: TRBJ2-3; CDR3 protein: CASTPMTGHTDTQYF; CDR3 DNA: TGTGCCAGCACTCCGATGACAGGTCACACAGATACGCAGTATTTT
V gene: TRBV30; D gene: -; clone size: -; J gene: TRBJ1-6; CDR3 protein: CAWSDHRIPSPLHF; CDR3 DNA: TGTGCCTGGAGTGATCACAGAATCCCTTCACCCCTCCACTTT
V gene: TRBV28; D gene: TRBD1; clone size: -; J gene: TRBJ1-1; CDR3 protein: CASSLLRGGGGTEAFF; CDR3 DNA: TGTGCCAGCAGTTTACTCAGAGGGGGCGGAGGCACTGAAGCTTTCTTT
V gene: TRBV29-1; D gene: TRBD1; clone size: -; J gene: TRBJ1-2; CDR3 protein: CSVGDRGVGGYTF; CDR3 DNA: TGCAGCGTTGGTGACAGGGGGGTTGGTGGCTACACCTTC
V gene: TRBV7-3; D gene: TRBD1; clone size: -; J gene: TRBJ1-2; CDR3 protein: CASSPTRGDRVFGYTF; CDR3 DNA: TGTGCCAGCAGCCCCACCCGGGGGGACAGGGTTTTCGGCTACACCTTC
V gene: TRBV10-2; D gene: -; clone size: -; J gene: TRBJ1-2; CDR3 protein: CASSDLVGVGTF; CDR3 DNA: -
V gene: TRBV7-2; D gene: -; clone size: -; J gene: TRBJ1-1; CDR3 protein: CASSLDRGWNTEAFF; CDR3 DNA: TGTGCCAGCAGCTTGGACAGAGGGTGGAACACTGAAGCTTTCTTT
V gene: TRBV9; D gene: TRBD1; clone size: -; J gene: TRBJ1-1; CDR3 protein: CASSVVQGLGEAFF; CDR3 DNA: TGTGCCAGCAGCGTGGTACAGGGGTTAGGTGAAGCTTTCTTT
V gene: TRBV7-9; D gene: TRBD2; clone size: -; J gene: TRBJ2-1; CDR3 protein: CASSSLAGGLSFTYNEQFF; CDR3 DNA: TGTGCCAGCAGCTCACTAGCGGGAGGGCTCTCCTTTACCTACAATGAGCAGTTCTTC
V gene: TRBV2; D gene: TRBD1; clone size: once; J gene: TRBJ1-1; CDR3 protein: CASSTPGGQGAPNTEAFF; CDR3 DNA: TGTGCCAGCAGTACTCCCGGGGGACAGGGGGCTCCGAACACTGAAGCTTTCTTT
V gene: TRBV23-1; D gene: TRBD1; clone size: -; J gene: TRBJ2-7; CDR3 protein: CASIQGTGGHEQYF; CDR3 DNA: TGCGCCAGCATACAGGGGACAGGGGGCCACGAGCAGTACTTC
V gene: TRBV5-4; D gene: -; clone size: -; J gene: TRBJ1-4; CDR3 protein: CASSLWGLDEKLFF; CDR3 DNA: TGTGCCAGCAGCTTGTGGGGCTTAGATGAAAAACTGTTTTTT
V gene: TRBV4-1; D gene: TRBD2; clone size: -; J gene: TRBJ2-1; CDR3 protein: CASSQAPGERGLNNEQFF; CDR3 DNA: TGCGCCAGCAGCCAAGCCCCCGGGGAGCGGGGGCTCAACAATGAGCAGTTCTTC
V gene: TRBV10-3; D gene: -; clone size: -; J gene: TRBJ2-2; CDR3 protein: CATSLYTNTGELFF; CDR3 DNA: TGTGCCACTTCATTATACACGAACACCGGGGAGCTGTTTTTT
V gene: TRBV4-2; D gene: -; clone size: few; J gene: TRBJ2-2; CDR3 protein: CASSTLGGTGTDTGELFF; CDR3 DNA: TGTGCCAGCAGCACACTGGGGGGAACGGGGACGGACACCGGGGAGCTGTTTTTT
V gene: TRBV9; D gene: -; clone size: -; J gene: TRBJ2-3; CDR3 protein: CASSEQGRGADTQYF; CDR3 DNA: TGTGCCAGCAGCGAACAGGGGCGCGGGGCAGATACGCAGTATTTT
V gene: TRBV5-1; D gene: TRBD2; clone size: -; J gene: TRBJ2-7; CDR3 protein: CASSGTGTSFIEYF; CDR3 DNA: TGCGCCAGCAGCGGGACCGGGACTAGCTTTATTGAATACTTC
V gene: TRBV9; D gene: -; clone size: -; J gene: TRBJ1-2; CDR3 protein: CASKGLGYTF; CDR3 DNA: TGTGCCAGCAAGGGACTTGGCTACACCTTC
V gene: TRBV27; D gene: TRBD2; clone size: -; J gene: TRBJ2-1; CDR3 protein: CASSLDILAGDWNEQFF; CDR3 DNA: TGTGCCAGCAGTTTAGATATACTAGCGGGAGACTGGAATGAGCAGTTCTTC
V gene: TRBV19; D gene: -; clone size: few; J gene: TRBJ1-5; CDR3 protein: CASSMGRDQPQHF; CDR3 DNA: TGTGCCAGTAGTATGGGCAGAGATCAGCCCCAGCATTTT
V gene: TRBV7-2; D gene: -; clone size: -; J gene: TRBJ1-6; CDR3 protein: CASSLGGVGRSGNSPLHF; CDR3 DNA: TGTGCCAGCAGCTTAGGGGGGGTAGGCAGGTCAGGGAATTCACCCCTCCACTTT
V gene: TRBV7-2; D gene: TRBD2; clone size: -; J gene: TRBJ2-3; CDR3 protein: CASSTGLGRNLDTQYF; CDR3 DNA: TGTGCCAGCAGCACGGGACTAGGCAGAAATTTAGATACGCAGTATTTT
V gene: TRBV28; D gene: -; clone size: -; J gene: TRBJ1-4; CDR3 protein: CASSRGGTNEKLFF; CDR3 DNA: TGTGCCAGCAGTCGCGGTGGGACTAATGAAAAACTGTTTTTT
V gene: TRBV28; D gene: TRBD1; clone size: -; J gene: TRBJ1-1; CDR3 protein: CASSTRTGRNTEAFF; CDR3 DNA: TGTGCCAGCAGTACTCGGACAGGGCGTAACACTGAAGCTTTCTTT
V gene: TRBV6-6; D gene: TRBD1; clone size: -; J gene: TRBJ1-1; CDR3 protein: CASTGTGARTEAFF; CDR3 DNA: TGTGCCAGCACTGGGACAGGGGCGAGGACTGAAGCTTTCTTT
V gene: TRBV11-2; D gene: TRBD1; clone size: -; J gene: TRBJ2-7; CDR3 protein: CASSLEPGGYEQYF; CDR3 DNA: TGTGCCAGCAGCTTAGAGCCAGGGGGCTACGAGCAGTACTTC
V gene: TRBV9; D gene: -; clone size: -; J gene: TRBJ1-1; CDR3 protein: CASSPGWGQEEAFF; CDR3 DNA: TGTGCCAGCAGCCCGGGTTGGGGCCAGGAGGAAGCTTTCTTT
V gene: TRBV30; D gene: -; clone size: -; J gene: TRBJ1-6; CDR3 protein: CAWSLEGDSPLHF; CDR3 DNA: TGTGCCTGGAGCCTAGAGGGTGATTCACCCCTCCACTTT
V gene: TRBV9; D gene: TRBD2; clone size: -; J gene: TRBJ2-1; CDR3 protein: CASSRGLAGGLGNEQFF; CDR3 DNA: TGTGCCAGCAGCCGTGGACTAGCGGGGGGCTTGGGGAATGAGCAGTTCTTC